This TCR beta chain was captured in a study of type 1 regulatory T cells (dated by TCRdb to about 2021). About the study as a whole: An in vitro protocol by which a Tr1-enriched, alloantigen-specific CD4 T cell product named T-allo10 was generated was characterized in the study. Patients with hematological malignancies who were receiving allogeneic hematopoietic stem cell transplantation were the group in which T-allo10 was being clinically evaluated.

Donor-derived T-allo10 cells were described as specific for host alloantigens, anergic, and capable of alloantigen-specific suppression. Points on this clonotype: No antigen is known for it. Base qualities are not recorded, but no much larger clone differs from it by a single base.

This sample was sequenced with an Illumina MiSeq. TCRdb reprocessed the public reads (quality trimming at Q25 with fastp, clone calling with MiXCR) and kept in-frame beta chains. Rows with one shared CDR3 protein collapse into an entry with the most common genes and DNA. A total of 60,000 to 80,000 distinct CDR3 sequences appear in this sample, around 60% of them only once. The ten top clones hold 7.6% of the sample. V gives up 10 bases and J gives up 2 bases, and the segment between their germline ends measures 12 bases. Measured from the cysteine to the phenylalanine, the CDR3 is 13 residues long. The read is trimmed to its CDR3 DNA, 39 bases read in frame from base 1. The germline V gene yields MGHRA for CDR1 and YSYEKL for CDR2.

The sample taken for sequencing was cultured T cells, either the whole culture or a sorted T cell fraction (not recorded which). In light of the paper, this sample's cell subset or site label describes: Tr1-enriched cell product generated in vitro against host alloantigens. The rearranged chain carries TRBV4-1 and TRBJ1-3, with TRBD1 tentatively as D gene (5 bases match). This TCR was recovered from a human donor in good health. This receptor carries the CDR3 CATHRGPGNTIYF. DNA sequence: TGCGCCACCCACCGGGGCCCTGGAAACACCATATATTTT.